These 4 T cell receptor beta chains share one sample of origin, sequenced in a study of cytomegalovirus exposure and HLA in healthy donors. PCR involved 60 Vbeta and 13 Jbeta primers. Using immunoSEQ multiplex PCR, the repertoire was profiled, and TCRdb retains in-frame clones only, with some absent. The table has under 200,000 clones, 75% seen once; the top ten hold about 4.9%. The sample taken for sequencing was PBMCs. These TCRs come from a male donor in good health and CMV-seronegative.

The chain has TRBV29-1 and TRBJ2-1; D is perhaps TRBD2 (5 bases). CDR1 is SQVTM and CDR2 is ANQGSEA in the germline V gene. Deletions cut 7 bases from V and 0 bases from J, with 16 bases between. CDR3 length: 15 residues. The CDR3 bases are TGCAGCGACCAGGCTAGGAGGAGCTCCTACAATGAGCAGTTCTTC. It is translated as CSDQARRSSYNEQFF.

This clone was seen only a few times. The genes are TRBV11-2 and TRBJ2-4, with D perhaps matching TRBD1 (7 bases). Germline CDR1 reads SGHAT; CDR2 reads FQNNGV. V was trimmed by 1 base and J by 9 bases, leaving 16 bases between them. The CDR3 runs 15 residues. The CDR3 reads CASSLAAGQTVIQYF. In DNA, the CDR3 is TGTGCCAGCAGCTTAGCCGCGGGACAGACGGTCATTCAGTACTTC.

The chain couples TRBV7-8 to TRBJ1-1; tentatively, D is TRBD1 (5 bases). The length of the CDR3 is 12 residues. Per the germline V gene, CDR1 is SGHVS and CDR2 is FQNEAQ. The germline V and J ends were trimmed by 7 bases and 9 bases, with 15 bases remaining between them. CDR3 in amino acids: CASNLDSPKAFF. The CDR3 DNA reads as TGTGCCAGCAACCTAGACAGTCCTAAAGCTTTCTTT.

The chain joins TRBV6-6 to TRBJ2-1; maybe TRBD2 (6 bases). V was cut by 2 bases and J by 7 bases, with 12 bases left in between. Germline V gene data show CDR1 as MNHNY and CDR2 as SVGAGI (reference sequence). This CDR3 has 14 amino acids. The CDR3 is CASSYPGLLNEQFF. The CDR3 DNA reads TGTGCCAGCAGTTACCCGGGACTTCTAAATGAGCAGTTCTTC.